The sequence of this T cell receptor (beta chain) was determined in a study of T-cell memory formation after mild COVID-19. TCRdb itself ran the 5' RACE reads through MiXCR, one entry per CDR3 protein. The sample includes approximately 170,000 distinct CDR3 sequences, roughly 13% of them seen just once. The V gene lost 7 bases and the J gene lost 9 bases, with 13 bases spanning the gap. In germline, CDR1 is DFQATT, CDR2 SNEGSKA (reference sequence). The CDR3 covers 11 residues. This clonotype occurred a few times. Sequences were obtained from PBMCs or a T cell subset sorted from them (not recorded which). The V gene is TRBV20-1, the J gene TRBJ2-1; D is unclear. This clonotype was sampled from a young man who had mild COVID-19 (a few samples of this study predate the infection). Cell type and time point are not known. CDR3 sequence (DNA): TGCAGTGTACTGGGCCGGATTGAGCAGTTCTTC. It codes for CSVLGRIEQFF.